The T cell receptor (beta chain) under discussion was sequenced for a study of spatial heterogeneity in lung cancer. The V gene lost 3 bases and the J gene lost 1 base, with 11 bases spanning the gap. The CDR3 loop spans 15 amino acids. Germline CDR1 reads LNHNV; CDR2 reads YYDKDF (reference sequence). MiXCR, run by TCRdb on the 5' RACE reads, gives a single entry per CDR3 protein. The sample has more than 85,000 distinct CDR3 sequences, approximately 8.9% seen once; the top ten hold 6.9%. Regarding time point: sample taken at primary tumor resection. No cells were sorted before sequencing. The whole RNA sequenced was extracted from tumor, nontumor lung or frozen PBMC. This clonotype was counted many times.

The rearrangement uses TRBV15 and TRBJ2-3; D is ambiguous. Sequences were derived from PBMCs, sampled at surgery. The TCR was taken from a male donor with early-stage non-small cell lung cancer. CDR3 DNA sequence: TGTGCCACCAGCAGGGCCGGATCCCGCACAGATACGCAGTATTTT. The encoded protein is CATSRAGSRTDTQYF.